This is a list of T cell receptor beta chains from one sample in a study of cytotoxic CD8 clonotypes in ibrutinib-treated CLL. Sequencing used immunoSEQ multiplex PCR; TCRdb keeps in-frame clones, though not all of them. The table lists 150,000 or so clones, 79% of them singletons. Sequenced material: PBMCs, taken after 12 months of ibrutinib treatment. These receptors were collected from a human donor with chronic lymphocytic leukemia. Both conserved end residues are part of each CDR3. A D gene is named only where the DNA matches it firmly. Not all rows give a size; the values are once, few, many and, for expanded clones, a class.

>-|TRBV6-1|-|TRBJ1-1|14
TGTGCCAGCAGTGACTTGGGGGGAGTCACTGAAGCTTTCTTT
CASSDLGGVTEAFF
>once|TRBV4-3|-|TRBJ1-4|15
TGCGCCAGCAGCCAAGTCACGGGGTCGTGGGAAAAACTGTTTTTT
CASSQVTGSWEKLFF
>-|TRBV7-9|TRBD2|TRBJ2-4|15
TGTGCCAGCAGCAACGGACTAGCGGGAGGGATGATTCAGTACTTC
CASSNGLAGGMIQYF
>-|TRBV28|TRBD1|TRBJ1-2|13
TGTGCCAGCAGGGGGACAGTCCCGAGTGGCTACACCTTC
CASRGTVPSGYTF
>-|TRBV5-4|-|TRBJ1-3|16
TGTGCCAGCAGCCCTAATAGGGTCGGCTCTGGAAACACCATATATTTT
CASSPNRVGSGNTIYF
>-|TRBV19|TRBD2|TRBJ2-5|14
TGTGCCAGTAGTCTTGGCGGGGGGCAAGAGACCCAGTACTTC
CASSLGGGQETQYF
>-|TRBV7-2|-|TRBJ2-3|16
TGTGCCAGCAGCCTCAGTCCGGGTTATGGAACGGGTACGCAGTATTTT
CASSLSPGYGTGTQYF
>-|TRBV12-5|-|TRBJ1-5|15
TGTGCTAGTGGCCCCCCGACAGCTCCTACTCAGCCCCAGCATTTT
CASGPPTAPTQPQHF
>few|TRBV6-5|-|TRBJ2-2|13
TGTGCCAGCAGTTACATTAGCACCGGGGAGCTGTTTTTT
CASSYISTGELFF
>-|TRBV29-1|-|TRBJ1-1|13
TGCAGCGTTGAAGATTCGCTATATTCTGAAGCTTTCTTT
CSVEDSLYSEAFF
>-|TRBV6-5|-|TRBJ2-3|12
TGTGCCAGCAAGACCTTCACAGATACGCAGTATTTT
CASKTFTDTQYF
>-|TRBV2|-|TRBJ1-1|14
TGTGCCAGCAGTGAAAGACCGTCCCCTCGTGGAGCTTTCTTT
CASSERPSPRGAFF
>-|TRBV5-4|-|TRBJ2-7|14
TGTGCCAGCAGCTCGGGAGGACAGATCTACGAGCAGTACTTC
CASSSGGQIYEQYF
>-|TRBV19|TRBD2|TRBJ2-2|15
TGTGCCAGCGCCACTAGCGGGAGGGCTACCGGGGAGCTGTTTTTT
CASATSGRATGELFF
>-|TRBV18|-|TRBJ2-1|12
TGTGCCAGCTCGCTGAGTAGGAATGAGCAGTTCTTC
CASSLSRNEQFF
>-|TRBV30|TRBD2|TRBJ2-1|14
TGTGCCTGGACTGCTAGCGGGCCCTACAATGAGCAGTTCTTC
CAWTASGPYNEQFF
>-|TRBV2|-|TRBJ1-5|14
TGTGCCAGCGCCGACTTGGGGATCCATCAGCCCCAGCATTTT
CASADLGIHQPQHF
>-|TRBV5-4|-|TRBJ1-2|13
TGTGCCAGCAGCTTGAAGAGTGACTATGGCTACACCTTC
CASSLKSDYGYTF
>-|TRBV30|-|TRBJ2-3|18
TGTGCCTCAAACGAAAAAACGGGACTGGTCAGTTCCGCAGATACGCAGTATTTT
CASNEKTGLVSSADTQYF
>-|TRBV5-6|-|TRBJ2-7|11
TGTGCCAACACCGGGAAGTACGAGCAGTACTTC
CANTGKYEQYF
>-|TRBV7-8|TRBD2|TRBJ2-6|18
TGTGCCAGCAGCTTAGGCCTAGCGGGAGGTTCTGGGGCCAACGTCCTGACTTTC
CASSLGLAGGSGANVLTF
>-|TRBV5-1|-|TRBJ2-5|13
TGCGCCAGCAGCTTGGCCTCCGGGGAGACCCAGTACTTC
CASSLASGETQYF
>-|TRBV5-1|-|TRBJ2-3|17
TGCGCCAGCAGTGGTGGAGTTATCCTTTCTTGGGAAGATACGCAGTATTTT
CASSGGVILSWEDTQYF
>-|TRBV2|-|TRBJ1-4|12
TGTGCCAGCACGAACCCTAATGAAAAACTGTTTTTT
CASTNPNEKLFF
>-|TRBV19|-|TRBJ1-5|15
TGTGCCAGTAGTATTCTCGGGTCGTCAGGTCAGCCCCAGCATTTT
CASSILGSSGQPQHF
>-|TRBV5-1|-|TRBJ2-1|14
TGCGCCAGCAGCTTGGCCGGGGGCCGGGGTAGGCAGTTCTTC
CASSLAGGRGRQFF
>-|TRBV18|TRBD1|TRBJ2-7|15
TGTGCCAGCTCACCACGAAGGGACAGGGTATACGAGCAGTACTTC
CASSPRRDRVYEQYF
>-|TRBV30|TRBD2|TRBJ2-1|17
TGTGCCTGGAGTGTACGTTGGCTAGCGGGAGATTCGGATGAGCAGTTCTTC
CAWSVRWLAGDSDEQFF
>-|TRBV10-3|-|TRBJ2-5|16
TGTGCCATCAGTGTCGGGCCTTTGCGGGACGGAGAGACCCAGTACTTC
CAISVGPLRDGETQYF
>-|TRBV19|TRBD1|TRBJ2-5|15
TGTGCCAACGAATCCGGGACAGGGGGCGCGGAGACCCAGTACTTC
CANESGTGGAETQYF
>-|TRBV10-1|-|TRBJ2-2|13
TGCGCCAGCAGTGAGTCAGGTGCCGGGGAGCTGTTTTTT
CASSESGAGELFF
>-|TRBV30|-|TRBJ2-6|16
TGTGCCTGGAGTCGAACTAAAGCCTCTGGGGCCAACGTCCTGACTTTC
CAWSRTKASGANVLTF
>-|TRBV29-1|TRBD2|TRBJ2-5|13
TGCAGCGCTCCGGGTAGCGGGAGGGAGACCCAGTACTTC
CSAPGSGRETQYF
>-|TRBV6-1|TRBD1|TRBJ1-2|16
TGTGCCAGCAGTGAAATAACGTCAGGGGGCGCAGGTGGCTACACCTTC
CASSEITSGGAGGYTF
>-|TRBV9|-|TRBJ2-1|15
TGTGCCAGCGGAGCAGGGCCAAGCTCCTACAATGAGCAGTTCTTC
CASGAGPSSYNEQFF
>few|TRBV19|TRBD1|TRBJ2-5|15
TGTGCCAGTAGTAAACAGGGGGCGCGGGGAGAGACCCAGTACTTC
CASSKQGARGETQYF
>once|TRBV27|-|TRBJ2-1|12
TGTGCCAGCAGTCTGGTCAACAATGAGCAGTTCTTC
CASSLVNNEQFF
>once|TRBV6-5|-|TRBJ1-1|11
TGTGCCAGCAGTTTCGGGGATGAAGCTTTCTTT
CASSFGDEAFF
>-|TRBV28|TRBD2|TRBJ2-1|16
TGTGCCAGCAGAGACCCCGCGGGAGGAGACTACAATGAGCAGTTCTTC
CASRDPAGGDYNEQFF
>-|TRBV7-9|TRBD1|TRBJ1-3|14
TGTGCCAGCAGCCCTGGACAGGGGTGGAACACCATATATTTT
CASSPGQGWNTIYF
>few|TRBV14|-|TRBJ1-2|14
TGTGCCAGCAGCCAAGGACTCCAGAACTATGGCTACACCTTC
CASSQGLQNYGYTF
>-|TRBV5-4|-|TRBJ2-7|16
TGTGCCAGCAGCGCCCCCGGGGGCAAGATTCCCTACGAGCAGTACTTC
CASSAPGGKIPYEQYF
>few|TRBV27|TRBD2|TRBJ2-2|17
TGTGCCAGCACTAATCTAGCGGGAGTTATTGGGACCGGGGAGCTGTTTTTT
CASTNLAGVIGTGELFF